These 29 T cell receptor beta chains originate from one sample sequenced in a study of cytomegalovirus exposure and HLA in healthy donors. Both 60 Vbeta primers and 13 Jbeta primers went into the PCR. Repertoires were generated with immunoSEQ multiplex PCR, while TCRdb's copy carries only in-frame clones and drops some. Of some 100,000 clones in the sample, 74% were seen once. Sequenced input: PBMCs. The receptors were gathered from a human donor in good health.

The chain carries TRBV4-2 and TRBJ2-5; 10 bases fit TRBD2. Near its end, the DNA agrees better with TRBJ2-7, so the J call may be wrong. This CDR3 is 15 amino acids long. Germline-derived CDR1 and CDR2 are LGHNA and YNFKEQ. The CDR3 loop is CASSHSAGGSYEQYF. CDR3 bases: TGTGCCAGCAGCCACTCAGCGGGAGGGAGCTACGAGCAGTACTTC.

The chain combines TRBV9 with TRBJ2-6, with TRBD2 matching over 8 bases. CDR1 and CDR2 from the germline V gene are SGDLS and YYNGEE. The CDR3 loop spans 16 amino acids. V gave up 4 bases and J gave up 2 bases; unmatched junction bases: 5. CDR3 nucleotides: TGTGCCAGCAGCCGCCTTAGCGGGACTGGGGCCAACGTCCTGACTTTC. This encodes CASSRLSGTGANVLTF. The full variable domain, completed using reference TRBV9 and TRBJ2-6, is DSGVTQTPKHLITATGQRVTLRCSPRSGDLSVYWYQQSLDQGLQFLIQYYNGEERAKGNILERFSAQQFPDLHSELNLSSLELGDSALYFCASSRLSGTGANVLTFGAGSRLTVL.

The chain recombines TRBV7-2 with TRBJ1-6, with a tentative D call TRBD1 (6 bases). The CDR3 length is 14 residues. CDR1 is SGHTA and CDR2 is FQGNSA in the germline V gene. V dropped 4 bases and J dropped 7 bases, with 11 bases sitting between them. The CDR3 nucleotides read TGTGCCAGCAGCTGGCAGGGGATGAATTCACCCCTCCACTTT. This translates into CASSWQGMNSPLHF. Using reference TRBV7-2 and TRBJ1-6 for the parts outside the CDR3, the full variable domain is GAGVSQSPSNKVTEKGKDVELRCDPISGHTALYWYRQSLGQGLEFLIYFQGNSAPDKSGLPSDRFSAERTGGSVSTLTIQRTQQEDSAVYLCASSWQGMNSPLHFGNGTRLTVT.

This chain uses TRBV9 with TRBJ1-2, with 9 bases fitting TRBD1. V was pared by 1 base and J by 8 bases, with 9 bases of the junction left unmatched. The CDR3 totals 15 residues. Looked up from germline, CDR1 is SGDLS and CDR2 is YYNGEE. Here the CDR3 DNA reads TGTGCCAGCAGCGTATATGCAACAGGGGGCGGAGGCTACACCTTC. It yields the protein CASSVYATGGGGYTF.

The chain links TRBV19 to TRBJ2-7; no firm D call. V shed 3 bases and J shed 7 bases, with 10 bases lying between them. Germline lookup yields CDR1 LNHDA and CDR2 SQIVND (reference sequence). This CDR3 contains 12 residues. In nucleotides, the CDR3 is TGTGCCAGTAGTATCGGCTTCGGGGAGCAGTACTTC. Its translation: CASSIGFGEQYF.

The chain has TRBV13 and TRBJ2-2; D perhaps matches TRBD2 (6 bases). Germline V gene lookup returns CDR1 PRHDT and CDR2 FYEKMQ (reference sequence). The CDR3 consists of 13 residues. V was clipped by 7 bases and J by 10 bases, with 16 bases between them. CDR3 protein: CASNRGTGEELFF. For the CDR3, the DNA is TGTGCCAGCAATCGGGGAACGGGGGAGGAGCTGTTTTTT.

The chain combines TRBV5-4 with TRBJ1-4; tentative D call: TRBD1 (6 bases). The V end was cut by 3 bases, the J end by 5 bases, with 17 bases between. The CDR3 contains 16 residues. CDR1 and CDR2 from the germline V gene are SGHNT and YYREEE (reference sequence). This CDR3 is CASSSYLQGGNEKLFF. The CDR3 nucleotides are TGTGCCAGCAGCTCCTACTTACAGGGAGGGAATGAAAAACTGTTTTTT.

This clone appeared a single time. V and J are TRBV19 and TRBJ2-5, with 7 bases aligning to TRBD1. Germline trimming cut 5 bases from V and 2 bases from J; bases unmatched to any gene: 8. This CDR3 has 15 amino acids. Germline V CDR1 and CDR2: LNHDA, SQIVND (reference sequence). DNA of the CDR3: TGTGCCAGTAGTGCCCCGACAGGGCTGCAAGAGACCCAGTACTTC. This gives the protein CASSAPTGLQETQYF.

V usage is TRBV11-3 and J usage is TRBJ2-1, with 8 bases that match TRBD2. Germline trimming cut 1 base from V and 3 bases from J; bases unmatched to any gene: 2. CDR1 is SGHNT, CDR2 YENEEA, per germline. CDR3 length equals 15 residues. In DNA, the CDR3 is TGTGCCAGCAGCTTAGCGGGAGGGAACTACAATGAGCAGTTCTTC. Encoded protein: CASSLAGGNYNEQFF.

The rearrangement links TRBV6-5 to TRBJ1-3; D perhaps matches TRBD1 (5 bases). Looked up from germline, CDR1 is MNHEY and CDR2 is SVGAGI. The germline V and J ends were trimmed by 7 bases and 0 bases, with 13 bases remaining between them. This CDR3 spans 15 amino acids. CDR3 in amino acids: CASKTQGNSGNTIYF. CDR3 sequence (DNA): TGTGCCAGCAAGACTCAGGGCAACTCTGGAAACACCATATATTTT.

The CDR3 DNA is TGTGCCAGCGAGGGGGGACTACCCTACAATGAGCAGTTCTTC. Its protein is CASEGGLPYNEQFF. This chain links TRBV9 with TRBJ2-1; D may be TRBD2 (7 bases). Germline V gives CDR1 SGDLS, CDR2 YYNGEE. The V and J ends lost 7 bases and 2 bases respectively, with 13 bases between them. The CDR3 runs 14 residues.

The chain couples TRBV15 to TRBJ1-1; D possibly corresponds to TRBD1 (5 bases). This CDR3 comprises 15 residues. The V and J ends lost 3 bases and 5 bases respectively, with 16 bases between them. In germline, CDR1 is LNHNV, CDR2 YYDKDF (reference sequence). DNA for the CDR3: TGTGCCACCAGCAGGGGGGTATCCGCGGGAACTGAAGCTTTCTTT. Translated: CATSRGVSAGTEAFF.

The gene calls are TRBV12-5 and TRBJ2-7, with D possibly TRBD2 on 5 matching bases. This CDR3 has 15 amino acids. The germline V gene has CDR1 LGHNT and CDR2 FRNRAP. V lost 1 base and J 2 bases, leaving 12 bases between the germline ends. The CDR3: CASGLARGATYEQYF. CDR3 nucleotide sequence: TGTGCTAGTGGTTTGGCCCGGGGTGCTACCTACGAGCAGTACTTC.

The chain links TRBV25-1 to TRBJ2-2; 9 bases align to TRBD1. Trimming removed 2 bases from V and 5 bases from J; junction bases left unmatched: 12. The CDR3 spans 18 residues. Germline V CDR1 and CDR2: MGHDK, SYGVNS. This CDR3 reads CASSETSNRQGVTGELFF. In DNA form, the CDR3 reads TGTGCCAGCAGTGAAACTTCAAACCGACAGGGGGTAACCGGGGAGCTGTTTTTT.

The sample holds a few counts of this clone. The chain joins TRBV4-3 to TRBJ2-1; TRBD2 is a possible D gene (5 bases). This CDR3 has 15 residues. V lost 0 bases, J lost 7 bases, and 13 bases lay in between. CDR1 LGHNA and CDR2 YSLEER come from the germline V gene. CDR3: CASSQDHLRENEQFF. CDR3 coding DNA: TGCGCCAGCAGCCAAGATCATTTGAGGGAAAATGAGCAGTTCTTC.

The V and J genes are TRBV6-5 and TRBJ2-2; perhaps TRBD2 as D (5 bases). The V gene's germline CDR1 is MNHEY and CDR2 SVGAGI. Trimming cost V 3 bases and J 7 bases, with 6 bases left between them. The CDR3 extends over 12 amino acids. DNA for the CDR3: TGTGCCAGCAGTTATGGACTCGGGGAGCTGTTTTTT. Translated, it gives CASSYGLGELFF.

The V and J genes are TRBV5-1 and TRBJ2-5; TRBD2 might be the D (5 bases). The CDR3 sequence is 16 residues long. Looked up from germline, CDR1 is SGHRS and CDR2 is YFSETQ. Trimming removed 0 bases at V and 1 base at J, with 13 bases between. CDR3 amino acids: CASSLGGTSGQETQYF. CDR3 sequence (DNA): TGCGCCAGCAGCTTGGGGGGAACTAGTGGCCAAGAGACCCAGTACTTC. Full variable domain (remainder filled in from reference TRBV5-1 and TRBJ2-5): KAGVTQTPRYLIKTRGQQVTLSCSPISGHRSVSWYQQTPGQGLQFLFEYFSETQRNKGNFPGRFSGRQFSNSRSEMNVSTLELGDSALYLCASSLGGTSGQETQYFGPGTRLLVL.

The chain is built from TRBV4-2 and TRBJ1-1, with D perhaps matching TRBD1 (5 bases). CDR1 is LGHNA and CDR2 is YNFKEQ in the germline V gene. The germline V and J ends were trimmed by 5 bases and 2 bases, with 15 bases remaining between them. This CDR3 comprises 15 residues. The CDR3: CASSALWGENTEAFF. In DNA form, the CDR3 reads TGTGCCAGCAGCGCGCTTTGGGGGGAAAACACTGAAGCTTTCTTT.

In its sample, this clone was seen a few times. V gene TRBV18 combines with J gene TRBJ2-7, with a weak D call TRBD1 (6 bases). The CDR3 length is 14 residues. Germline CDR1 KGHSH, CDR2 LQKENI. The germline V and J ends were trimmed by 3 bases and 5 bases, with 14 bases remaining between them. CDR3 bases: TGTGCCAGCTCACCCCTCCCTGACAGGCACGAGCAGTACTTC. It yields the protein CASSPLPDRHEQYF.

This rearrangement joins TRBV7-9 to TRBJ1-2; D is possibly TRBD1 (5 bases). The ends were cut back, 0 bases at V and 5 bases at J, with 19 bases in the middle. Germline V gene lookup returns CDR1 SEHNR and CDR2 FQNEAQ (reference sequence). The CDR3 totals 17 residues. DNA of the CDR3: TGTGCCAGCAGCTTAGCTATCACCGGGACTCTTGGGTATGGCTACACCTTC. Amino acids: CASSLAITGTLGYGYTF.

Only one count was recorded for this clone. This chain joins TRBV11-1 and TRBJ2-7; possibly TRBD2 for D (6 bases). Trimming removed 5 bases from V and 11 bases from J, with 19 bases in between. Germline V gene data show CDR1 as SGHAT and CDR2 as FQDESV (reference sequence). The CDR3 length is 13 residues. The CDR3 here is CASSLTSSGGKYF. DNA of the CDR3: TGTGCCAGCAGCCTGACTAGTAGCGGCGGAAAGTACTTC.

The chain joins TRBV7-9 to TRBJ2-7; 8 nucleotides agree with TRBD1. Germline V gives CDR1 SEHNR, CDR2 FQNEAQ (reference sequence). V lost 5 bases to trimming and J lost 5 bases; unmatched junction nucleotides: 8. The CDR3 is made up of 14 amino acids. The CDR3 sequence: CASSPGQVAHEQYF. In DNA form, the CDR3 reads TGTGCCAGCAGCCCGGGACAGGTCGCACACGAGCAGTACTTC.

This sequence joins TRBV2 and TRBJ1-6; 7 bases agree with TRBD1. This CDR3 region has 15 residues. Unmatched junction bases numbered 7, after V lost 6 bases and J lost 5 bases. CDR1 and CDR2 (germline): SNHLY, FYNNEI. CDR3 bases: TGTGCCAGCAGGGGACAGCGAAATGATAATTCACCCCTCCACTTT. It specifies CASRGQRNDNSPLHF.

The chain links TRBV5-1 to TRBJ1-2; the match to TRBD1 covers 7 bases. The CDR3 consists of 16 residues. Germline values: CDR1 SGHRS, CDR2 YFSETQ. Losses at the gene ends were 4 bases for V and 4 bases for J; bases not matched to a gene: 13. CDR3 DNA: TGCGCCAGCAGCCAAGATGGGACAGCAAACTCCTATGGCTACACCTTC. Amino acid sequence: CASSQDGTANSYGYTF.

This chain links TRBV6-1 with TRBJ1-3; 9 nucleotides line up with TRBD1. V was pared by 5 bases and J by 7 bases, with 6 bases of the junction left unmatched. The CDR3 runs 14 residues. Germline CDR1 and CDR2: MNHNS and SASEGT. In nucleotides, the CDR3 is TGTGCCAGCAGTTTGAAAGGGACAGGGAACACCATATATTTT. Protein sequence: CASSLKGTGNTIYF.

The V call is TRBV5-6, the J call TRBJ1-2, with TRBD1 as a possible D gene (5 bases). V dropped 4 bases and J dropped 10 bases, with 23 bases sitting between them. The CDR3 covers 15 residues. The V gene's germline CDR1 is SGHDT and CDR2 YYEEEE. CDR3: CASSTNPGGGFHYTF. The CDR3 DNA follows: TGTGCCAGCAGCACCAATCCGGGCGGGGGTTTTCACTACACCTTC. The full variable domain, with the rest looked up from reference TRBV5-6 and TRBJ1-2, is DAGVTQSPTHLIKTRGQQVTLRCSPKSGHDTVSWYQQALGQGPQFIFQYYEEEERQRGNFPDRFSGHQFPNYSSELNVNALLLGDSALYLCASSTNPGGGFHYTFGSGTRLTVV.

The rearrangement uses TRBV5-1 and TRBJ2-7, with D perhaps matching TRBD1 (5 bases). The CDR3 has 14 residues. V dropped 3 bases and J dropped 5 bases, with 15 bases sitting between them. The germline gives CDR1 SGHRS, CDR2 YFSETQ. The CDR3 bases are TGCGCCAGCAGCTACGGTAGGGGTCAGGACGAGCAGTACTTC. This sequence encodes CASSYGRGQDEQYF.

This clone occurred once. CDR3 sequence: CASSYQTEAFF. In DNA, the CDR3 is TGTGCCAGCAGCTATCAAACTGAAGCTTTCTTT. The chain is built from TRBV6-6 and TRBJ1-1, with unresolved D. This CDR3 has 11 residues. V lost 6 bases to trimming and J lost 5 bases, with 7 bases between them. The germline CDR1 and CDR2 sequences are MNHNY and SVGAGI (reference sequence).

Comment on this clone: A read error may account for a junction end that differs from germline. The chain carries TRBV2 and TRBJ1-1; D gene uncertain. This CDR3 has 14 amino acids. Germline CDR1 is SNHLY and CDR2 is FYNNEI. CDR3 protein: CASSEYTANNEAFF. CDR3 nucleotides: TGTGCCAGCAGTGAATATACAGCAAACAATGAAGCTTTCTTT.